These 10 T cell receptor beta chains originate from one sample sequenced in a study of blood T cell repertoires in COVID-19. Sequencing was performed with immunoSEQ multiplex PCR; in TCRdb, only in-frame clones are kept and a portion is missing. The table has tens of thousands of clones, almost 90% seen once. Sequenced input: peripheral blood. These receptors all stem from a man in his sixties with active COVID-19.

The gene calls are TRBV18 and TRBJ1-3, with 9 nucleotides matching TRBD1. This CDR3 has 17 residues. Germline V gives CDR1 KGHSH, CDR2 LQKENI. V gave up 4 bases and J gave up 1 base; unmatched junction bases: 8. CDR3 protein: CASSRETGTGSGNTIYF. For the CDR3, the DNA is TGTGCCAGCTCACGCGAAACCGGGACAGGGTCTGGAAACACCATATATTTT.

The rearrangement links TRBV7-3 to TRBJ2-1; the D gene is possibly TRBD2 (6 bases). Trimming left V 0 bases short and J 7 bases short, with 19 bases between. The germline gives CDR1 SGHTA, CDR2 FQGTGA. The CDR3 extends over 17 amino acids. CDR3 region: CASSLTPGSGSENEQFF. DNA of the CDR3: TGTGCCAGCAGCTTAACCCCGGGTAGCGGAAGCGAAAATGAGCAGTTCTTC. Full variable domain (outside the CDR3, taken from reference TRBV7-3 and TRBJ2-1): GAGVSQTPSNKVTEKGKYVELRCDPISGHTALYWYRQSLGQGPEFLIYFQGTGAADDSGLPNDRFFAVRPEGSVSTLKIQRTERGDSAVYLCASSLTPGSGSENEQFFGPGTRLTVL.

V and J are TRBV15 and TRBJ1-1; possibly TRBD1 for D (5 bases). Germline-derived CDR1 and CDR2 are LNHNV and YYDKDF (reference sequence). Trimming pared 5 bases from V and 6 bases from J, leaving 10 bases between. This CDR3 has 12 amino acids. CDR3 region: CATSEDSPEAFF. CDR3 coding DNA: TGTGCCACCAGCGAAGACAGTCCTGAAGCTTTCTTT.

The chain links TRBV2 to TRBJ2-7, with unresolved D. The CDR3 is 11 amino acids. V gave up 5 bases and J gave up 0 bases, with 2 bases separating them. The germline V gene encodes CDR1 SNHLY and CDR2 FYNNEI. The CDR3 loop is CASSLSYEQYF. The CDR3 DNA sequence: TGTGCCAGCAGTCTCTCCTACGAGCAGTACTTC.

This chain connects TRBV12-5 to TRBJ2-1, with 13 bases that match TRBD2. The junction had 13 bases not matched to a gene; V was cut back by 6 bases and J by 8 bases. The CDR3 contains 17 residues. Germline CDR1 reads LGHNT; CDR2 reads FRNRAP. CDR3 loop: CASGPPKLAGGPDEQFF. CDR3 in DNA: TGTGCTAGTGGCCCTCCCAAACTAGCGGGAGGGCCAGATGAGCAGTTCTTC.

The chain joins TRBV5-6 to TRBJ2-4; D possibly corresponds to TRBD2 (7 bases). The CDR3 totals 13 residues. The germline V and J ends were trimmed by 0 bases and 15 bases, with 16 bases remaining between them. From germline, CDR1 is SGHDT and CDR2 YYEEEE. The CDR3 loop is CASSLGSGGKRYF. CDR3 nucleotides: TGTGCCAGCAGCTTGGGATCGGGGGGCAAGAGGTACTTC.

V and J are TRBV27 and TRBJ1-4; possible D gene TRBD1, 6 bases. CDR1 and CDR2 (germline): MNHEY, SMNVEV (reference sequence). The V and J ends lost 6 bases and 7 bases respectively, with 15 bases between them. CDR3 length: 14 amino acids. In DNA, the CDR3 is TGTGCCAGCAGACCCCAGGGGCTTGGTGAAAAACTGTTTTTT. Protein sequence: CASRPQGLGEKLFF.

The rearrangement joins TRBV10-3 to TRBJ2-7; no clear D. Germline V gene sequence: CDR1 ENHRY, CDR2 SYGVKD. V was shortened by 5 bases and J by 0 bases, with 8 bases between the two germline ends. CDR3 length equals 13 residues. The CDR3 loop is CAISPGSSYEQYF. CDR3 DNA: TGTGCCATCAGTCCCGGTAGCTCCTACGAGCAGTACTTC.

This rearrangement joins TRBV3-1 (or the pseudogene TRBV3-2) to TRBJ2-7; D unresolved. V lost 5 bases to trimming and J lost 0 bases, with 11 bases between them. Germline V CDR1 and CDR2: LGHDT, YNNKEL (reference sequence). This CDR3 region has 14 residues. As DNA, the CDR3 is TGTGCCAGCAGCGATGATCCTAGCTCCTACGAGCAGTACTTC. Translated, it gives CASSDDPSSYEQYF.

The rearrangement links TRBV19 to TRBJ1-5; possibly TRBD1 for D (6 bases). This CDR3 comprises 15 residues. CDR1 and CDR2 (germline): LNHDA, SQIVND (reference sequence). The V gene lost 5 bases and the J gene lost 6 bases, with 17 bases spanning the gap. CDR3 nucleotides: TGTGCCAGTAGTCCCGCGTGGACAGTCGTTCAGCCCCAGCATTTT. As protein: CASSPAWTVVQPQHF.